This TCR beta chain stems from a study of T cell changes during pregnancy in multiple sclerosis. The V gene's germline CDR1 is SQVTM and CDR2 ANQGSEA. The CDR3 contains 14 residues. Trimming left V 6 bases short and J 3 bases short, with 18 bases between. The method was immunoSEQ multiplex PCR; TCRdb's version includes in-frame clones alone and lacks a portion of them. Of fewer than 70,000 clones listed, approximately 92% are singletons. The chain employs TRBV29-1 and TRBJ2-7; D not resolved. The sample here was CD8+ T cells from peripheral blood mononuclear cells, taken in the third trimester of pregnancy. The sequence came from a female donor in good health, enrolled as a control in a pregnancy study. CDR3 DNA sequence: TGCAGCGTCTCCCTCGACACAACCTACTACGAGCAGTACTTC. It translates to CSVSLDTTYYEQYF.